These T cell receptor beta chains were read from a single sample in a study of blood T cell repertoires in COVID-19. Sequencing was performed with immunoSEQ multiplex PCR; in TCRdb, only in-frame clones are kept and a portion is missing. Among around 190,000 clones listed, more than 75% were seen once. Sequencing was performed on PBMCs or T cells enriched from blood (not recorded which). These receptors were obtained from a woman aged 45 to 65 with acute COVID-19. The CDR3 runs from the conserved cysteine through the conserved F or W. A D gene is named only where the DNA matches it firmly. Expanded clones get a size class; other rows say once, few or many, or leave the size out.

NA	TRBD1	TRBV19	TRBJ1-5	15	TGTGCCAGTAGTATCGGACAGGGGGGCAATCAGCCCCAGCATTTT	CASSIGQGGNQPQHF
NA	NA	TRBV18	TRBJ1-6	15	TGTGCCAGCTCACCACAACAGGGTGGAAATTCACCCCTCCACTTT	CASSPQQGGNSPLHF
NA	NA	TRBV19	TRBJ1-5	14	TGTGCCAGTAGTCGCGGACAGAGCAATCAGCCCCAGCATTTT	CASSRGQSNQPQHF
NA	NA	TRBV27	TRBJ1-5	23	TGTGCCAGCAGTTTATCAGTTGGGGGGGTTCGCACGCCGGAGTCATATAGCAATCAGCCCCAGCATTTT	CASSLSVGGVRTPESYSNQPQHF
NA	TRBD2	TRBV5-1	TRBJ2-1	13	TGCGCCAGCAAGGGACTAGCGAGCCATGAGCAGTTCTTC	CASKGLASHEQFF
once	NA	TRBV6-5	TRBJ1-2	15	TGTGCCAGCAGTTACGCACAGGGCACTAACTATGGCTACACCTTC	CASSYAQGTNYGYTF
NA	NA	TRBV6-5	TRBJ2-1	14	TGTGCCAGCAGTTACGGCCCCAATGTCGATGAGCAGTTCTTC	CASSYGPNVDEQFF
NA	TRBD1	TRBV5-1	TRBJ1-1	14	TGCGCCAGCAGCTTGGCCGGGGACAGGGCGAACGCTTTCTTT	CASSLAGDRANAFF
NA	TRBD2	TRBV7-2	TRBJ2-1	14	TGTGCCAGCAGCTTAGTAAGCGGGGACAATGAGCAGTTCTTC	CASSLVSGDNEQFF
NA	NA	TRBV5-1	TRBJ2-1	16	TGCGCCAGCAGCGAGAGCTCAGGGGCCCGGGGCAATGAGCAGTTCTTC	CASSESSGARGNEQFF
NA	NA	TRBV19	TRBJ2-3	15	TGTGCCAGTAGTATCGGACAGAAGTCCACAGATACGCAGTATTTT	CASSIGQKSTDTQYF
once	TRBD2	TRBV7-8	TRBJ2-3	15	TGTGCCAGCAGCCGTGCGGGGGGCAGCACAGATACGCAGTATTTT	CASSRAGGSTDTQYF
NA	TRBD1	TRBV10-3	TRBJ2-1	13	TGTGCCATCAGTGAGCCGACAGGGGCTCCTATCTTCTTC	CAISEPTGAPIFF
NA	NA	TRBV5-6	TRBJ1-4	17	TGTGCCAGCAGCTTGGGGGTTAAGGGGCCAACTAATGAAAAACTGTTTTTT	CASSLGVKGPTNEKLFF
NA	NA	TRBV19	TRBJ2-3	17	TGTGCCAGTAGTTCACGGACAGTTCGAACTAGCACAGATACGCAGTATTTT	CASSSRTVRTSTDTQYF
NA	TRBD1	TRBV3-1/TRBV3-2	TRBJ1-4	14	TGTGCCAGCAGCCAAGGGACAGGGGGGGAAAAACTGTTTTTT	CASSQGTGGEKLFF
NA	NA	TRBV28	TRBJ1-2	13	TGTGCCAGCAGTTTGCGTAGAAACTATGGCTACACCTTC	CASSLRRNYGYTF
NA	NA	TRBV6-1	TRBJ1-1	13	TGTGCCAGCAGTGAAGTCAGGGACACTGAAGCTTTCTTT	CASSEVRDTEAFF
NA	NA	TRBV4-3	TRBJ1-2	14	TGCGCCAGCAGCCGGGGGGGACCGATCTATGGCTACACCTTC	CASSRGGPIYGYTF
NA	NA	TRBV6-1	TRBJ1-2	16	TGTGCCAGCAGTGAAGACTGGCCAGACACTAACTATGGCTACACCTTC	CASSEDWPDTNYGYTF
NA	NA	TRBV9	TRBJ1-1	12	TGTGCCAGCAGCGTAGATCCAGCTGAAGCTTTCTTT	CASSVDPAEAFF
NA	NA	TRBV7-9	TRBJ1-4	13	TGTGCCAGCACTCCTAGCACGGGTGAAAAACTGTTTTTT	CASTPSTGEKLFF
NA	NA	TRBV3-1/TRBV3-2	TRBJ1-3	15	TGTGCCAGCAGCCACACCGGGGGAGGTGGAAACACCATATATTTT	CASSHTGGGGNTIYF
NA	NA	TRBV30	TRBJ2-3	12	TGTGCCTGGAGTGTAGCGGGCGATACGCAGTATTTT	CAWSVAGDTQYF
NA	TRBD2	TRBV5-1	TRBJ2-5	16	TGCGCCAGCAGCTCGGGGACTAGCGGGGTAGGGGAGACCCAGTACTTC	CASSSGTSGVGETQYF
NA	NA	TRBV24-1	TRBJ1-1	13	TGTGCCACCAGTGTTAGGGGCCGAACTGAAGCTTTCTTT	CATSVRGRTEAFF
NA	TRBD2	TRBV5-4	TRBJ2-1	17	TGTGCCAGCAGCTTGAAGCTCGCGGGGGGCTCCTACAATGAGCAGTTCTTC	CASSLKLAGGSYNEQFF
NA	NA	TRBV6-5	TRBJ1-2	13	TGTGCCAGCGCCCCCCAGGACAAAATCAGGTACACCTTC	CASAPQDKIRYTF
NA	TRBD2	TRBV19	TRBJ2-1	14	TGTGCCAGTAGCAGCGCACTAGCGTACAATGAGCAGTTCTTC	CASSSALAYNEQFF